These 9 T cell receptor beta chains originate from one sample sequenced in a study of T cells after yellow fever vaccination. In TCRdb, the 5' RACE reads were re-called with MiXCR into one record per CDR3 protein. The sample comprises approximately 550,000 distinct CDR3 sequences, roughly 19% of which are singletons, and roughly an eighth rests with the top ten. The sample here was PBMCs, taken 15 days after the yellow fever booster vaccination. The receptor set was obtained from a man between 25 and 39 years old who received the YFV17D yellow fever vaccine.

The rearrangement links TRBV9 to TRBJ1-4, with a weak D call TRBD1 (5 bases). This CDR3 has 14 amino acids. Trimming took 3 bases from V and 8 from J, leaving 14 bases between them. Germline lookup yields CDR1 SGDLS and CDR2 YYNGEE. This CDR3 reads CASSAGTGDEKLFF. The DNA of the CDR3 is TGTGCCAGCAGCGCCGGGACGGGGGACGAAAAACTGTTTTTT.

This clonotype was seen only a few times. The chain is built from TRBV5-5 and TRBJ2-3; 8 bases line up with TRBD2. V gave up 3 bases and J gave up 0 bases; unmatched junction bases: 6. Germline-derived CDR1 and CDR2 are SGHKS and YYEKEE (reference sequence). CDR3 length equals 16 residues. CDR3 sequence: CASSSTGTRSTDTQYF. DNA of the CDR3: TGTGCCAGCAGCTCCACCGGGACTAGAAGCACAGATACGCAGTATTTT.

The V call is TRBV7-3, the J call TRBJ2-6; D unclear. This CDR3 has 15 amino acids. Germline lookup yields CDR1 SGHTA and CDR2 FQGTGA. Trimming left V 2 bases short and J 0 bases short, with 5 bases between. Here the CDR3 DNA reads TGTGCCAGCAGCTTATTTGCCTCTGGGGCCAACGTCCTGACTTTC. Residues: CASSLFASGANVLTF.

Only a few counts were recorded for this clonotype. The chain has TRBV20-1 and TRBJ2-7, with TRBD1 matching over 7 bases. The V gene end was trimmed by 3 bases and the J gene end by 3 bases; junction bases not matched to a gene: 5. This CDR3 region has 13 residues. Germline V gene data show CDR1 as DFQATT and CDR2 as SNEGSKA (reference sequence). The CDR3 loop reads CSASLGQHYEQYF. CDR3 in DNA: TGCAGTGCTAGCTTGGGACAGCACTACGAGCAGTACTTC.

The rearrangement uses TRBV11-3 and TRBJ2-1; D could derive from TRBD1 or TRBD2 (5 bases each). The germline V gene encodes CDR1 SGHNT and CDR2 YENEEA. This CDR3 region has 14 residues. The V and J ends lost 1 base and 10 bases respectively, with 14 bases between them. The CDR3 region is CASSLVSGTGEQFF. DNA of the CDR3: TGTGCCAGCAGCTTAGTCTCCGGGACGGGGGAGCAGTTCTTC.

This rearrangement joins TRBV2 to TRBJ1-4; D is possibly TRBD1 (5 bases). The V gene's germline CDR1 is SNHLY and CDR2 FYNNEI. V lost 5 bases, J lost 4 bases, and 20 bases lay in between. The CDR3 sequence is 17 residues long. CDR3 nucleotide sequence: TGTGCCAGCAGTACCGAACCTTTCCAGGGACGTAATGAAAAACTGTTTTTT. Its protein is CASSTEPFQGRNEKLFF.

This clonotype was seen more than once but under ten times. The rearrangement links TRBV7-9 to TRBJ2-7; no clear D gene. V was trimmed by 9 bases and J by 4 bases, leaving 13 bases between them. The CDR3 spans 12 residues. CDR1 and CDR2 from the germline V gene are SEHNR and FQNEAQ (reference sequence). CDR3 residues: CASANTQYEQYF. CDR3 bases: TGTGCCAGTGCAAATACTCAGTACGAGCAGTACTTC.

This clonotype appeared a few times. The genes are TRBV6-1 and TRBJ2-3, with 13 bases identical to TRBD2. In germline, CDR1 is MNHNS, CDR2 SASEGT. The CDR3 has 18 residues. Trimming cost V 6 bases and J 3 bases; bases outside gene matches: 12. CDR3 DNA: TGTGCCAGCAGCCCGAGGACTAGCGGGAGCGTAGCGACAGATACGCAGTATTTT. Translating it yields CASSPRTSGSVATDTQYF.

CDR3 protein: CAISGLAGTDTQYF. CDR3 coding DNA: TGTGCCATCAGTGGACTAGCTGGGACAGATACGCAGTATTTT. The J gene is TRBJ2-3, the V gene TRBV10-3; 7 nucleotides agree with TRBD2. CDR3 length: 14 residues. J lost 3 bases, V lost 4 bases, and 4 bases had no gene match. Per the germline V gene, CDR1 is ENHRY and CDR2 is SYGVKD.